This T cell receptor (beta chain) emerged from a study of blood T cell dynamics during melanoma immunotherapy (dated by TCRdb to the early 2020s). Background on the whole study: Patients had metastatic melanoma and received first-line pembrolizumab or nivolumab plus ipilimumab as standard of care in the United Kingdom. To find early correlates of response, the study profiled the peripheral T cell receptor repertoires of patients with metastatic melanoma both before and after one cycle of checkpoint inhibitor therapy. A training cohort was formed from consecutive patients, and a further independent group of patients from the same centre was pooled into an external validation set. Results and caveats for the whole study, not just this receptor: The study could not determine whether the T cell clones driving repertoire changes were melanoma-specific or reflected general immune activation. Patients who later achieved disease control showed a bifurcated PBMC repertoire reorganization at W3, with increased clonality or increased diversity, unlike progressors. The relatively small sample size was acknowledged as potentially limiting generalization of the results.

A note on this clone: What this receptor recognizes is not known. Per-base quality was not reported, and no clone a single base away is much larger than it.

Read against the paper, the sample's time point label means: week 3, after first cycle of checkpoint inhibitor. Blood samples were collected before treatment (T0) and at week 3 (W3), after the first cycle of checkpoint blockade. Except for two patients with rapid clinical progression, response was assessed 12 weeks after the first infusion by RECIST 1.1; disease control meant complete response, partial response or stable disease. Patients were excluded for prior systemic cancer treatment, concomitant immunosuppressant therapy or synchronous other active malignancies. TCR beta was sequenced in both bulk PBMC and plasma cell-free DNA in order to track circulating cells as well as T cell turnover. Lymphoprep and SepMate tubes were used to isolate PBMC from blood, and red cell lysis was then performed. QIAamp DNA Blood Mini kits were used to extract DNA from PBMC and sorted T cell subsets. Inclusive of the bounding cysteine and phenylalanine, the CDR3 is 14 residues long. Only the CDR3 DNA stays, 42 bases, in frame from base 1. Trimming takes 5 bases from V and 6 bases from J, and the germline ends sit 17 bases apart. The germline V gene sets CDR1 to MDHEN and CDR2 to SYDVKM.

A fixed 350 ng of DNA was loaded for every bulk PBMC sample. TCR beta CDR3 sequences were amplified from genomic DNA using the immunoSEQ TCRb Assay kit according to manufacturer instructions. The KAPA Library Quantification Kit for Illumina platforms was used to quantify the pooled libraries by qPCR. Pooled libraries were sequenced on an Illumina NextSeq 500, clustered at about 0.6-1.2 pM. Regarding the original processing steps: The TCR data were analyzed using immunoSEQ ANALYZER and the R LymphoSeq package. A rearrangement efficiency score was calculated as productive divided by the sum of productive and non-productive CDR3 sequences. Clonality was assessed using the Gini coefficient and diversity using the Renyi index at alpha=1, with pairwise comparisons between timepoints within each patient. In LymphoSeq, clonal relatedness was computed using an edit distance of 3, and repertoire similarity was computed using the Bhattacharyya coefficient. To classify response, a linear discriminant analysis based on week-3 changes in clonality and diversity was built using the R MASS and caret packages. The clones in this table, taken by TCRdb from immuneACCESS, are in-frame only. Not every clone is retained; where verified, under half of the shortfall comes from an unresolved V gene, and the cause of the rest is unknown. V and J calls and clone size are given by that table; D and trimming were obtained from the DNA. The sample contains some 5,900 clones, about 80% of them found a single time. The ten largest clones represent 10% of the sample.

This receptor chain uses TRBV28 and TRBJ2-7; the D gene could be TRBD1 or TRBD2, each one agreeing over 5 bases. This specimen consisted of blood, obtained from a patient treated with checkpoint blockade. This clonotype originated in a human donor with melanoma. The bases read TGTGCCAGCAGTCCCGGGACGGCTGCGATCGAGCAGTACTTC. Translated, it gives CASSPGTAAIEQYF.